This T cell receptor (beta chain) was profiled in a study of lymphopenia after photon versus proton radiotherapy. Study conclusions and caveats: Photon-treated patients lost naive T cells and TCR diversity; proton-treated stayed stable. Survival link was tested only in deceased patients; proton benefit remains a possibility. After the lymphocyte nadir, photon-treated repertoires showed oligoclonal expansion, especially of CD8+ Temra cells. A bigger post-nadir fall in TCR diversity correlated inversely with survival time in deceased patients.

To note about this clone: Its antigen is currently unknown.

The CDR3 extends over 15 amino acids. Germline lookup yields CDR1 WNHNN and CDR2 SYGVQD (reference sequence). V lost 0 bases and J 4 bases, leaving 9 bases between the germline ends. Produced via immunoSEQ multiplex PCR; TCRdb's table is partial and in-frame only. The table includes 55,000 to 85,000 clones, under 95% detected once. This specimen consisted of peripheral blood, obtained from a patient treated with photon-based radiotherapy. The TCR comes from a woman aged 40 to 50 with cholangiocarcinoma. The rearrangement joins TRBV10-1 to TRBJ2-2; maybe TRBD2 (5 bases). CDR3 sequence: CASSESHGGTGELFF. CDR3 sequence (DNA): TGCGCCAGCAGTGAGTCTCACGGAGGCACCGGGGAGCTGTTTTTT.